These 30 T cell receptor beta chains share one sample of origin, sequenced in a study of blood T cell repertoires in COVID-19. Some clones are missing from TCRdb's copy, which holds only in-frame ones; the method was immunoSEQ multiplex PCR. Here the sample spans under 300,000 clones, roughly 88% being singletons. The sample was peripheral blood. All receptors derive from a man aged 30 to 39 who had recovered from COVID-19.

The chain combines TRBV11-2 with TRBJ1-1; 7 bases map to TRBD1. CDR3 size: 14 residues. Unmatched junction bases numbered 6, after V lost 5 bases and J lost 3 bases. Germline CDR1 SGHAT, CDR2 FQNNGV. Here the CDR3 DNA reads TGTGCCAGCAGCCCAAGACAGGGCGACACTGAAGCTTTCTTT. Translated: CASSPRQGDTEAFF.

V is TRBV6-4 and J is TRBJ2-1; 7 bases fit TRBD1. The CDR3 is made up of 14 amino acids. Germline V CDR1 and CDR2: MRHNA, SNTAGT. Unmatched junction bases numbered 3, after V lost 0 bases and J lost 7 bases. The DNA of the CDR3 is TGTGCCAGCAGTGACTCGACAGGGTGGAATGAGCAGTTCTTC. It is translated as CASSDSTGWNEQFF.

This rearrangement joins TRBV10-1 to TRBJ1-6; 7 nucleotides match TRBD1. Germline V CDR1 and CDR2: WNHNN, SYGVQD (reference sequence). This CDR3 is built from 13 residues. V trimming: 10 bases; J trimming: 7 bases; junction bases outside the gene matches: 7. CDR3 loop: CATQTGRNSPLHF. CDR3 coding DNA: TGCGCCACCCAGACAGGGAGGAATTCACCCCTCCACTTT.

V gene TRBV5-1 combines with J gene TRBJ1-1; 9 bases are shared with TRBD1. The CDR3 consists of 14 residues. From germline, CDR1 is SGHRS and CDR2 YFSETQ. J gave up 1 base and V 4 bases, and 2 bases lay outside the gene matches. The CDR3 nucleotides are TGCGCCAGCAGCATGGACAGGGGGAACACTGAAGCTTTCTTT. Translation: CASSMDRGNTEAFF. Full variable domain (remainder filled in from reference TRBV5-1 and TRBJ1-1): KAGVTQTPRYLIKTRGQQVTLSCSPISGHRSVSWYQQTPGQGLQFLFEYFSETQRNKGNFPGRFSGRQFSNSRSEMNVSTLELGDSALYLCASSMDRGNTEAFFGQGTRLTVV.

This chain uses TRBV10-2 with TRBJ2-7; 8 bases fit TRBD1. Germline V gene data show CDR1 as WSHSY and CDR2 as SAAADI. Unmatched junction bases numbered 9, after V lost 8 bases and J lost 6 bases. The CDR3 length is 13 residues. As DNA, the CDR3 is TGCGCCAGCCTACCCACAGGGGGATCCGAGCAGTACTTC. Encoded protein: CASLPTGGSEQYF.

The chain joins TRBV6-1 to TRBJ1-2; D unclear. This CDR3 contains 15 residues. CDR1 and CDR2 (germline): MNHNS, SASEGT. Trimming cost V 0 bases and J 4 bases, with 12 bases left between them. The CDR3 protein is CASSEALPPGYGYTF. CDR3 coding DNA: TGTGCCAGCAGTGAAGCCCTTCCGCCGGGCTATGGCTACACCTTC.

This sequence joins TRBV9 and TRBJ2-7; the match to TRBD2 covers 7 bases. From germline, CDR1 is SGDLS and CDR2 YYNGEE. The ends lost 4 bases at V and 0 bases at J; junction bases unmatched: 4. The CDR3 consists of 14 residues. This CDR3 reads CASSSSGRSYEQYF. The DNA for the CDR3 is TGTGCCAGCAGCAGTAGCGGGCGCTCCTACGAGCAGTACTTC.

The rearrangement uses TRBV23-1 and TRBJ1-2, with 7 nucleotides matching TRBD1. TRBV23-1 is recorded as an ORF, its role being uncertain. The CDR3 sequence is 14 residues long. V shed 1 base, J shed 5 bases, and the junction held 4 bases outside the gene matches. The CDR3 protein is CASSQWRTGYGYTF. The CDR3 nucleotides read TGCGCCAGCAGTCAATGGAGGACAGGTTATGGCTACACCTTC.

The chain joins TRBV18 to TRBJ2-7; D is perhaps TRBD1 (5 bases). The CDR3 is 12 residues long. In germline, CDR1 is KGHSH, CDR2 LQKENI. V was trimmed by 6 bases and J by 4 bases, leaving 10 bases between them. CDR3 coding DNA: TGTGCCAGCTCTCGTACAGGATACGAGCAGTACTTC. Encoded protein: CASSRTGYEQYF.

V and J are TRBV7-6 and TRBJ2-7; D gene uncertain. The CDR3 spans 12 residues. Germline V lookup: CDR1 SGHVS, CDR2 FNYEAQ. V was pared by 8 bases and J by 4 bases, with 12 bases between. DNA of the CDR3: TGTGCCAGCGGGCGAACAGATTACGAGCAGTACTTC. Its protein is CASGRTDYEQYF.

This chain uses TRBV3-1 (or the pseudogene TRBV3-2) with TRBJ2-5; D not resolved. Germline CDR1 reads LGHDT; CDR2 reads YNNKEL (reference sequence). Deletions cut 4 bases from V and 1 base from J, with 7 bases between. The CDR3 length is 13 residues. CDR3 nucleotide sequence: TGTGCCAGCAGCCCGTCCCTCCAAGAGACCCAGTACTTC. This encodes CASSPSLQETQYF.

The CDR3 loop is CSVPQGAGYEQYF. The DNA for the CDR3 is TGCAGCGTGCCTCAGGGGGCGGGCTACGAGCAGTACTTC. V is TRBV29-1 and J is TRBJ2-7; 8 bases line up with TRBD1. V shed 6 bases and J 3 bases; nucleotides not matched to a gene: 7. The CDR3 length is 13 residues. Germline CDR1 reads SQVTM; CDR2 reads ANQGSEA.

The V call is TRBV21-1, the J call TRBJ2-1; the listed D gene, TRBD2, was not tested against the DNA. TRBV21-1 is given as a pseudogene. CDR3 length equals 14 residues. CDR3 in DNA: TGTGCCAGCCCAGAAGCGGGGGGATCAAATGAGCAGTTCTTC. It yields the protein CASPEAGGSNEQFF.

This clone has a single count. The chain uses TRBV5-4 and TRBJ2-5, with 7 bases aligning to TRBD1. V was clipped by 0 bases and J by 2 bases; unmatched bases: 7. The CDR3 runs 16 residues. Germline V gene sequence: CDR1 SGHNT, CDR2 YYREEE (reference sequence). CDR3 amino acids: CASSLGTGGPQETQYF. DNA of the CDR3: TGTGCCAGCAGCTTGGGGACAGGAGGTCCACAAGAGACCCAGTACTTC.

The J gene is TRBJ1-1, the V gene TRBV5-1, with unresolved D. This CDR3 has 13 residues. With 0 bases removed from V and 3 bases from J, the gap between germline ends came to 6 bases. Germline CDR1 and CDR2: SGHRS and YFSETQ. DNA for the CDR3: TGCGCCAGCAGCTTGGGGCCTTACACTGAAGCTTTCTTT. It encodes CASSLGPYTEAFF.

Written as DNA, the CDR3 is TGTGCCAGCAGCACGGGTCGGGTCACGAACACTGAAGCTTTCTTT. As protein: CASSTGRVTNTEAFF. J is TRBJ1-1 and V is TRBV7-9, with D hard to call. V lost 5 bases, J lost 1 base, and 14 bases lay in between. CDR3 length equals 15 residues. Germline V lookup: CDR1 SEHNR, CDR2 FQNEAQ (reference sequence).

The genes are TRBV24-1 and TRBJ1-4; D unclear. CDR1 is KGHDR and CDR2 is SFDVKD in the germline V gene. The ends were cut back, 4 bases at V and 5 bases at J, with 13 bases in the middle. This CDR3 region has 15 residues. DNA of the CDR3: TGTGCCACCAGTGAGGCCGGGATTAACAATGAAAAACTGTTTTTT. Protein product: CATSEAGINNEKLFF.

DNA of the CDR3: TGTGCCAGCAGTTACGATTCGCAGGCAGATCTCTACTTC. Amino acids: CASSYDSQADLYF. The chain is built from TRBV6-5 and TRBJ2-4; D not certain. Germline loops: CDR1 MNHEY, CDR2 SVGAGI. V was shortened by 2 bases and J by 16 bases, with 18 bases between the two germline ends. CDR3 length: 13 amino acids.

This chain uses TRBV15 with TRBJ1-4; D possibly corresponds to TRBD1 (5 bases). The ends were cut back, 5 bases at V and 8 bases at J, with 18 bases in the middle. This CDR3 comprises 15 residues. Germline CDR1 reads LNHNV; CDR2 reads YYDKDF (reference sequence). CDR3 sequence: CATSGRGGLREKLFF. Here the CDR3 DNA reads TGTGCCACCAGCGGACGCGGGGGGTTACGGGAAAAACTGTTTTTT.

V usage is TRBV2 and J usage is TRBJ2-5; D is uncertain. Trimming shortened V by 9 bases and J by 5 bases, and 7 bases separated the two germline ends. Germline loops: CDR1 SNHLY, CDR2 FYNNEI. The CDR3 length is 10 residues. DNA for the CDR3: TGTGCCAGTTCACAGGAGACCCAGTACTTC. This gives the protein CASSQETQYF.

This chain links TRBV18 with TRBJ2-7; perhaps TRBD2 as D (5 bases). The CDR3 spans 14 residues. Germline V gene lookup returns CDR1 KGHSH and CDR2 LQKENI. V was shortened by 3 bases and J by 4 bases, with 13 bases between the two germline ends. CDR3 residues: CASSPELASYEQYF. The CDR3 coding sequence is TGTGCCAGCTCACCCGAGCTAGCCTCTTACGAGCAGTACTTC.

Comment on this clone: Compared with germline, one end of the junction differs, possibly owing to a read error. The chain has TRBV4-1 and TRBJ2-3, with 7 bases identical to TRBD2. From germline, CDR1 is MGHRA and CDR2 YSYEKL. CDR3 length equals 19 residues. The CDR3 loop is CASRQAPGGRGAHTDTQYF. The DNA for the CDR3 is TGCGCCAGCAGACAAGCCCCCGGGGGGAGGGGTGCACACACAGATACGCAGTATTTT.

This clone has only one observation. The chain is built from TRBV5-1 and TRBJ2-7, with D perhaps TRBD1 (6 bases). Germline-derived CDR1 and CDR2 are SGHRS and YFSETQ. Trimming stripped 0 bases from V and 1 base from J, with 11 bases between. The CDR3 contains 15 residues. CDR3 region: CASSLGGGRSYEQYF. Here the CDR3 DNA reads TGCGCCAGCAGCTTGGGTGGGGGCCGGTCCTACGAGCAGTACTTC.

The rearrangement uses TRBV9 and TRBJ2-1; TRBD2 is a possible D gene (6 bases). V lost 4 bases to trimming and J lost 4 bases, with 15 bases between them. This CDR3 contains 15 residues. Germline lookup yields CDR1 SGDLS and CDR2 YYNGEE. CDR3 protein: CASSPTRRVYNEQFF. CDR3 bases: TGTGCCAGCAGCCCGACTCGGAGGGTTTACAATGAGCAGTTCTTC.

The CDR3 protein is CASSIGLGGETQYF. For the CDR3, the DNA is TGTGCCAGTAGTATTGGCTTGGGGGGGGAGACCCAGTACTTC. The J gene is TRBJ2-5, the V gene TRBV19, with 7 bases identical to TRBD2. Germline CDR1 and CDR2: LNHDA and SQIVND (reference sequence). This CDR3 has 14 amino acids. J gave up 5 bases and V 3 bases, and 6 bases lay outside the gene matches.

Worth noting for this clone: Sequence at one end of the junction differs from germline and may be a read error. The genes are TRBV5-8 and TRBJ2-7, with D maybe TRBD1 (5 bases). Germline V CDR1 and CDR2: SGHTS, YDEGEE. The CDR3 contains 15 residues. CDR3 region: CASSLRPSQVNEQCF. In DNA, the CDR3 is TGTGCCAGCAGCTTGAGACCCTCACAGGTAAACGAGCAGTGCTTC. Full variable domain (outside the CDR3, taken from reference TRBV5-8 and TRBJ2-7): EAGVTQSPTHLIKTRGQQATLRCSPISGHTSVYWYQQALGLGLQFLLWYDEGEERNRGNFPPRFSGRQFPNYSSELNVNALELEDSALYLCASSLRPSQVNEQCFGPGTRLTVT.

V is TRBV29-1 and J is TRBJ2-1, with D tentatively TRBD1 (6 bases). Trimming left V 6 bases short and J 0 bases short, with 12 bases between. The CDR3 contains 14 residues. The germline V gene encodes CDR1 SQVTM and CDR2 ANQGSEA. CDR3 protein: CSVPDRSSYNEQFF. The CDR3 DNA follows: TGCAGCGTCCCCGACAGGAGCTCCTACAATGAGCAGTTCTTC.

The chain is built from TRBV10-1 and TRBJ1-2; 7 bases are shared with TRBD1. CDR3 length: 13 residues. Germline V gene data show CDR1 as WNHNN and CDR2 as SYGVQD (reference sequence). With 5 bases clipped from V and 3 bases from J, the junction kept 3 bases outside the gene matches. The CDR3 DNA reads TGCGCCAGCAGTCCGGGACAGCACTATGGCTACACCTTC. Protein sequence: CASSPGQHYGYTF.

This clone was seen just once. The J gene is TRBJ2-7, the V gene TRBV4-3; TRBD2 is a possible D gene (5 bases). This CDR3 has 15 residues. V was cut by 6 bases and J by 0 bases, with 15 bases left in between. Germline-derived CDR1 and CDR2 are LGHNA and YSLEER. CDR3 in DNA: TGCGCCAGCAGGTACCGGGAAATTAGCTCCTACGAGCAGTACTTC. The encoded protein is CASRYREISSYEQYF.

Only a few counts were recorded for this clone. The J gene is TRBJ1-1, the V gene TRBV5-8, with 9 bases aligning to TRBD1. The CDR3 length is 16 residues. Trimming took 2 bases from V and 7 from J; bases not matched to a gene: 12. The germline gives CDR1 SGHTS, CDR2 YDEGEE. The CDR3 sequence: CASSLQFGTGYNEAFF. Written as DNA, the CDR3 is TGTGCCAGCAGCTTACAATTCGGGACAGGGTATAATGAAGCTTTCTTT.